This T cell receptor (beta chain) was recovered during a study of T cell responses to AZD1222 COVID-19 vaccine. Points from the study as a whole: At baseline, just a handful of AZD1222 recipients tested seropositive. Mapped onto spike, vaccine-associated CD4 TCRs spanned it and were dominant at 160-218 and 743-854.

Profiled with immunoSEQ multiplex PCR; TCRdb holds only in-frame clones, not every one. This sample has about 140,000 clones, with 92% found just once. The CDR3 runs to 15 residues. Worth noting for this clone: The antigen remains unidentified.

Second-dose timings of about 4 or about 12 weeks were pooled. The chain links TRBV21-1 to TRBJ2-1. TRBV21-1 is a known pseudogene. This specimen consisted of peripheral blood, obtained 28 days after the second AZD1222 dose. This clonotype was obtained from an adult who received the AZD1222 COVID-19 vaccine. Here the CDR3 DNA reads TGTGCCAGCAATCTCGGGGCCACCTTGGGCAATGAGCAGTTCTTC. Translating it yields CASNLGATLGNEQFF.